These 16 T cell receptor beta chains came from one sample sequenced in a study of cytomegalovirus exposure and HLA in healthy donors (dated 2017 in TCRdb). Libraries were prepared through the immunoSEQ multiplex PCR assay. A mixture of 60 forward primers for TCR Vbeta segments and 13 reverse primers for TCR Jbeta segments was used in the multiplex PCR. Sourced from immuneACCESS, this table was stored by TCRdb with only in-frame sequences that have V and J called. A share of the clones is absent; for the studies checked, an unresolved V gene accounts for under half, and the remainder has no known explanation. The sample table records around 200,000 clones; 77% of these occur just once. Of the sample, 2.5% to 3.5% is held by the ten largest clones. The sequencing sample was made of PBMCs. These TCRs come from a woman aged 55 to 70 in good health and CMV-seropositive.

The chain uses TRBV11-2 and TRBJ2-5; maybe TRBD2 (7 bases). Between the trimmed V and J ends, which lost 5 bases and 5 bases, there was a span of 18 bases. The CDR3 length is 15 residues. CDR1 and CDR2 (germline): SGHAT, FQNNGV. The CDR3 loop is CASSPMVGGGETQYF. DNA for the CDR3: TGTGCCAGCAGCCCGATGGTCGGCGGGGGCGAGACCCAGTACTTC. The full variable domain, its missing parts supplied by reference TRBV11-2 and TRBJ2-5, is EAGVAQSPRYKIIEKRQSVAFWCNPISGHATLYWYQQILGQGPKLLIQFQNNGVVDDSQLPKDRFSAERLKGVDSTLKIQPAKLEDSAVYLCASSPMVGGGETQYFGPGTRLLVL.

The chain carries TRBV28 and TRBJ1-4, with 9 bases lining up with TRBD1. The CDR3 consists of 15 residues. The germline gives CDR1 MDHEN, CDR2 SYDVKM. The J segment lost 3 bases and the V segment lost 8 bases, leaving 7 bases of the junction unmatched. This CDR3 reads CASFTGGRANEKLFF. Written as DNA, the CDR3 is TGTGCCAGCTTCACAGGGGGCAGAGCTAATGAAAAACTGTTTTTT.

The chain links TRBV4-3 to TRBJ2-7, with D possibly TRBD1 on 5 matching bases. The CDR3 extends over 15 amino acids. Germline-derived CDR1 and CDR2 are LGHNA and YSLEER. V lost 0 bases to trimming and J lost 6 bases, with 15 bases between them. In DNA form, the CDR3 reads TGCGCCAGCAGCCAAGACTGGACACTTGGGGCCGAGCAGTACTTC. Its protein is CASSQDWTLGAEQYF.

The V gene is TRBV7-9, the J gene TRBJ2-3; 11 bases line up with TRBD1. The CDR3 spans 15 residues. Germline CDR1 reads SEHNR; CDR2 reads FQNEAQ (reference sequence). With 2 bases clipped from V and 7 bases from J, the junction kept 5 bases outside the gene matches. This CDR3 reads CASSLPGQGENTQYF. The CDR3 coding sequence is TGTGCCAGCAGCTTACCGGGACAGGGGGAGAATACGCAGTATTTT.

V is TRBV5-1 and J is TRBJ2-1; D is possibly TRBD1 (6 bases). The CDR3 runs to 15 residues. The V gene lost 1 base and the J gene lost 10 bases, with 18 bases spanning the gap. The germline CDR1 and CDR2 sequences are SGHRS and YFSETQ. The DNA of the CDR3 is TGCGCCAGCAGCTTGTTAACAACAGGGTCCGGAGAGCAGTTCTTC. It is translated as CASSLLTTGSGEQFF.

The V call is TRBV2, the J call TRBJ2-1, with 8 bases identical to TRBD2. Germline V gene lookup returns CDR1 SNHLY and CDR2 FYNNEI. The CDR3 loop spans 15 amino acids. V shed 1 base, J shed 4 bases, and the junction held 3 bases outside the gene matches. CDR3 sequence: CASSEGSGEYNEQFF. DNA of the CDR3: TGTGCCAGCAGTGAAGGTAGCGGGGAGTACAATGAGCAGTTCTTC.

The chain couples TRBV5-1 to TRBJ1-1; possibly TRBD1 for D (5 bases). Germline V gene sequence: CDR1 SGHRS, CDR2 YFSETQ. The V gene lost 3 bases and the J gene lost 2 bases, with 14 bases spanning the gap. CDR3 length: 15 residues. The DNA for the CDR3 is TGCGCCAGCAGCTCCACGCCGGGGGGAAACACTGAAGCTTTCTTT. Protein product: CASSSTPGGNTEAFF.

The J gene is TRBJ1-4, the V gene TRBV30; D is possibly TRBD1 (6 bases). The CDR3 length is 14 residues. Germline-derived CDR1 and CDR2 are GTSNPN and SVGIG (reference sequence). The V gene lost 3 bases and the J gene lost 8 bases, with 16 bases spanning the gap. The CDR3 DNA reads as TGTGCCTGGAGCCAAAATGCGGGGGGCGAAAAACTGTTTTTT. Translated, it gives CAWSQNAGGEKLFF.

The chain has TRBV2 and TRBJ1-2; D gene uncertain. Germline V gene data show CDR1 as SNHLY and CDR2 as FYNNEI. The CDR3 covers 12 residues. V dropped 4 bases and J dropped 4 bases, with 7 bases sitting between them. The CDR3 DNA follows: TGTGCCAGCAGTGTAGATAGCTATGGCTACACCTTC. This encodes CASSVDSYGYTF.

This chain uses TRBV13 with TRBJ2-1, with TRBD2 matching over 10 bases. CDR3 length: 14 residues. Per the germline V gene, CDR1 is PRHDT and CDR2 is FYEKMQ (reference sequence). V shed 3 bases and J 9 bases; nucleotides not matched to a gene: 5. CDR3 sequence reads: CASSFSGGGGEQFF. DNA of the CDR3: TGTGCCAGCAGCTTCAGCGGGGGGGGCGGTGAGCAGTTCTTC.

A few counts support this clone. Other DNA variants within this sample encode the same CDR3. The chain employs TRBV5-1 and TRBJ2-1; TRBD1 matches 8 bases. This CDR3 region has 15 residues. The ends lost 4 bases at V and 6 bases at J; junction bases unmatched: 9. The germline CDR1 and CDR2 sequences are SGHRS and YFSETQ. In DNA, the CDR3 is TGCGCCAGCAGCCCCGGACAGGGCTTGGGCAATGAGCAGTTCTTC. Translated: CASSPGQGLGNEQFF.

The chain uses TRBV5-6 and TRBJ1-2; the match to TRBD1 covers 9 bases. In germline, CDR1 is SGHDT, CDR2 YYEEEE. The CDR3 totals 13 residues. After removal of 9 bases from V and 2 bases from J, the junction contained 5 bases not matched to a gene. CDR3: CAIGGTGNYGYTF. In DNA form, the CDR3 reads TGTGCCATAGGGGGGACAGGGAACTATGGCTACACCTTC.

The CDR3 DNA sequence: TGTGCCAGCAGCGTTAGCGGGGGTGCCGGGGAGCTGTTTTTT. It yields the protein CASSVSGGAGELFF. The chain uses TRBV5-5 and TRBJ2-2; 9 bases line up with TRBD2. Germline V gives CDR1 SGHKS, CDR2 YYEKEE (reference sequence). The CDR3 runs 14 residues. Trimming took 4 bases from V and 6 from J; bases not matched to a gene: 4.

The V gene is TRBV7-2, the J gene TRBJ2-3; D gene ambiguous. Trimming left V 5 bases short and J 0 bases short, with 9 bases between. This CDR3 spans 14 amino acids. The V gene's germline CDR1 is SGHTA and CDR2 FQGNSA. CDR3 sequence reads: CASSAHESTDTQYF. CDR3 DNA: TGTGCCAGCAGCGCCCATGAGAGCACAGATACGCAGTATTTT.

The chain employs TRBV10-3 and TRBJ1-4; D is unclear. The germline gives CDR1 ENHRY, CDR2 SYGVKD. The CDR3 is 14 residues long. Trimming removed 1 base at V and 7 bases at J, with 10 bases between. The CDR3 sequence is CAISEFEQSEKLFF. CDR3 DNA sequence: TGTGCCATCAGTGAGTTCGAACAGAGTGAAAAACTGTTTTTT.

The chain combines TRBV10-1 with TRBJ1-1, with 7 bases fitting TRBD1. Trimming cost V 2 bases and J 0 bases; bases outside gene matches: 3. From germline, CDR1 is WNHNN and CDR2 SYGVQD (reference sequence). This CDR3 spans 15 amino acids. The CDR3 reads CASSEQQGMNTEAFF. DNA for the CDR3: TGCGCCAGCAGTGAGCAACAGGGGATGAACACTGAAGCTTTCTTT.